The 3 T cell receptor beta chains reported below all come from one sample, sequenced in a study of cytomegalovirus exposure and HLA in healthy donors. PCR amplification relied on 60 Vbeta primers (plus 13 Jbeta primers). Generated by immunoSEQ multiplex PCR, the TCRdb table keeps only in-frame clones and is missing some. The sample holds more than 95,000 clones, around 10% seen once. The sequencing input was PBMCs. These receptors were obtained from a man aged 35 to 55 in good health and CMV-seropositive.

This clone was counted only a few times. The chain links TRBV6-1 to TRBJ1-2; 7 nucleotides align to TRBD1. In germline, CDR1 is MNHNS, CDR2 SASEGT. CDR3 length: 14 amino acids. With V trimmed by 5 bases and J by 5 bases, 8 bases remained unmatched. The CDR3 reads CASSLWDSKYGYTF. CDR3 nucleotides: TGTGCCAGCAGTTTGTGGGACAGTAAATATGGCTACACCTTC.

This clone was observed a handful of times. V and J are TRBV6-6 and TRBJ1-1; 8 nucleotides agree with TRBD1. Trimming cost V 6 bases and J 4 bases; bases outside gene matches: 10. CDR1 MNHNY and CDR2 SVGAGI come from the germline V gene (reference sequence). CDR3 size: 15 residues. The CDR3 region has the DNA TGTGCCAGCAGGGGCCGGGGAACAGGGGGCACTGAAGCTTTCTTT. This codes for CASRGRGTGGTEAFF.

This chain connects TRBV29-1 to TRBJ2-6; tentatively, D is TRBD2 (5 bases). Germline CDR1 is SQVTM and CDR2 is ANQGSEA. The CDR3 contains 15 residues. V dropped 4 bases and J dropped 0 bases, with 10 bases sitting between them. This chain's CDR3 is CSVGGSPSGANVLTF. CDR3 in DNA: TGCAGCGTTGGTGGGAGCCCCTCTGGGGCCAACGTCCTGACTTTC.